What follows describes a single T cell receptor (beta chain). Its specificity is not known. The sample belongs to a study of shared clonotypes between healthy human individuals. Study-wide results and limits: The low donor count limited represented genetic and exposure-history diversity.

Clones were read by immunoSEQ multiplex PCR, and TCRdb kept only the in-frame ones, dropping some. The table shows 850,000 to 1,200,000 clones, with more than 60% occurring only once. V was pared by 0 bases and J by 3 bases, with 13 bases between. Germline V gene data show CDR1 as SGHKS and CDR2 as YYEKEE (reference sequence). CDR3 length: 16 amino acids. The rearrangement uses TRBV5-5 and TRBJ1-5; D gene unclear. Sequencing was carried out using memory CD4+ T cells sorted from blood. The subset is: CD45RA-negative fraction. This sequence originates from a man younger than 30 in good health. In DNA form, the CDR3 reads TGTGCCAGCAGCTTGGAGGTAGGGAGAATCAATCAGCCCCAGCATTTT. Translation: CASSLEVGRINQPQHF.